One sample yielded the 5 T cell receptor beta chains listed below, sequenced in a study of control samples from healthy donors and cancer patients. Produced via immunoSEQ multiplex PCR; TCRdb's table is partial and in-frame only. There are about 94,000 clones in the sample; about nine tenths occur only once, and 3% to 4.5% lies in the top ten. Material for sequencing was blood. The source is a woman aged 18-29 years in good health.

The V call is TRBV7-3, the J call TRBJ1-5; D might be TRBD1 (6 bases). This CDR3 region has 16 residues. Germline V gene sequence: CDR1 SGHTA, CDR2 FQGTGA. Trimming cost V 5 bases and J 6 bases, with 20 bases left between them. The CDR3 DNA sequence: TGTGCCAGCAGCCCACGTAGGGGGGGGATACCTCAGCCCCAGCATTTT. Its protein is CASSPRRGGIPQPQHF. Variable domain in full (rest from reference TRBV7-3 and TRBJ1-5): GAGVSQTPSNKVTEKGKYVELRCDPISGHTALYWYRQSLGQGPEFLIYFQGTGAADDSGLPNDRFFAVRPEGSVSTLKIQRTERGDSAVYLCASSPRRGGIPQPQHFGDGTRLSIL.

Only a few counts were recorded for this clone. V gene TRBV29-1 combines with J gene TRBJ1-2, with 7 bases matching TRBD1. The length of the CDR3 is 12 residues. CDR1 and CDR2 (germline): SQVTM, ANQGSEA. The junction had 5 bases not matched to a gene; V was cut back by 7 bases and J by 3 bases. The CDR3 DNA is TGCAGCGGCCGACAGGGAGACTATGGCTACACCTTC. This codes for CSGRQGDYGYTF. The full variable domain, its missing parts supplied by reference TRBV29-1 and TRBJ1-2, is SAVISQKPSRDICQRGTSLTIQCQVDSQVTMMFWYRQQPGQSLTLIATANQGSEATYESGFVIDKFPISRPNLTFSTLTVSNMSPEDSSIYLCSGRQGDYGYTFGSGTRLTVV.

V gene TRBV19 combines with J gene TRBJ2-1; 11 nucleotides match TRBD2. The V gene's germline CDR1 is LNHDA and CDR2 SQIVND (reference sequence). The CDR3 covers 15 residues. V was pared by 9 bases and J by 9 bases, with 13 bases of the junction left unmatched. DNA for the CDR3: TGTGCCAGCAATTTAGCGGGGGGGCCTTCAAGTGAGCAGTTCTTC. Encoded protein: CASNLAGGPSSEQFF.

The CDR3 reads CASSRKGDEAFF. The CDR3 bases are TGTGCCAGCAGCCGGAAGGGCGATGAAGCTTTCTTT. The J gene is TRBJ1-1, the V gene TRBV4-2; D is uncertain. The CDR3 length is 12 residues. Germline V CDR1 and CDR2: LGHNA, YNFKEQ. V shed 4 bases and J shed 7 bases, with 10 bases lying between them.

In the case of this clone: At the DNA level, this CDR3 is encoded by other sequences in the same sample as well. V gene TRBV19 combines with J gene TRBJ1-1; D gene unclear. V lost 3 bases and J lost 5, with 13 bases in between. CDR3 length: 14 residues. CDR1 LNHDA and CDR2 SQIVND come from the germline V gene (reference sequence). The CDR3 protein is CASSIGALGTEAFF. The CDR3 DNA reads as TGTGCCAGTAGTATTGGTGCCCTGGGGACTGAAGCTTTCTTT.